This record covers a single T cell receptor (beta chain). Time point denoted: baseline, week 1 (first vaccination visit). Treatment noted: pre-vaccination baseline after standard-of-care therapy. Repertoires were generated with immunoSEQ multiplex PCR, while TCRdb's copy carries only in-frame clones and drops some. The sample has 20,000 to 25,000 clones, 90% to 95% seen once. The sample is drawn from a study of a mutant IDH1 vaccine in newly diagnosed glioma. As for the study in general: Among treated patients, around 62% were male and around 40% female, and mean age was about 39 years. Before enrollment, patients got radiotherapy alone, temozolomide alone, or mostly the combination.

This CDR3 contains 12 residues. Per the germline V gene, CDR1 is MNHNY and CDR2 is SVGAGI (reference sequence). The V end was cut by 8 bases, the J end by 2 bases, with 9 bases between. Sequencing used PBMCs, obtained from a glioma patient treated with radiotherapy, temozolomide or both. The sequence was obtained from a man aged 35 to 55 with glioma. The chain uses TRBV6-6 and TRBJ1-1, with D maybe TRBD1 (5 bases). The CDR3 reads CASQDTNTEAFF. The CDR3 DNA reads as TGTGCCAGCCAGGACACTAACACTGAAGCTTTCTTT.